Only a few counts were recorded for the clone carrying this T cell receptor beta chain. This record belongs to a study of T cells in Graves' hyperthyroidism and ophthalmopathy. Germline V gives CDR1 MRHNA, CDR2 SNTAGT. Between the trimmed V and J ends, which lost 3 bases and 4 bases, there was a span of 10 bases. The CDR3 contains 13 residues. The investigators amplified TCR beta CDR3 regions from RNA transcripts. A set of HTBI primers served as the primers for a first-round RT-PCR of the TCR CDR3. TCRdb re-called the multiplex PCR reads with MiXCR, one entry per CDR3 protein. The table has a few hundred thousand distinct CDR3 sequences, approximately 44% seen once.

This clonotype was sampled from a young woman with Graves' hyperthyroidism. Sequenced input: peripheral blood or thyroid tissue (not recorded which). This chain connects TRBV6-4 to TRBJ2-7; D possibly corresponds to TRBD1 (6 bases). CDR3 bases: TGTGCCAGCAGTGAGATAAGGGGGTACGAGCAGTACTTC. This encodes CASSEIRGYEQYF.